These 12 T cell receptor beta chains came from one sample sequenced in a study of CD8+ T cells in alopecia areata. Sample treatment: oral pan-JAK inhibitor, 5-10 mg twice daily. The sequencing template was cDNA reverse transcribed from extracted RNA. The data were produced by immunoSEQ multiplex PCR, yet TCRdb's version contains in-frame clones alone and is incomplete. The sample consists of 35,000 to 45,000 clones, over 85% of them appearing once. The sequences come from CD8+ T cells sorted from blood, collected at week 24, from a patient treated with tofacitinib. Every receptor here comes from a human donor with alopecia areata.

The rearrangement joins TRBV27 to TRBJ2-1; 9 bases map to TRBD2. With 3 bases clipped from V and 4 bases from J, the junction kept 7 bases outside the gene matches. The CDR3 extends over 16 amino acids. Germline CDR1 reads MNHEY; CDR2 reads SMNVEV (reference sequence). CDR3 sequence (DNA): TGTGCCAGCAGTTTGGCAGCGGGGGGTTATTACAATGAGCAGTTCTTC. Protein sequence: CASSLAAGGYYNEQFF.

The chain uses TRBV30 and TRBJ2-2; D may be TRBD2 (6 bases). Germline V lookup: CDR1 GTSNPN, CDR2 SVGIG (reference sequence). The CDR3 is 12 residues long. Trimming removed 5 bases from V and 6 bases from J, with 10 bases in between. As DNA, the CDR3 is TGTGCCTGGTCGGACTATTCCGGGGAGCTGTTTTTT. Translation gives CAWSDYSGELFF.

The chain recombines TRBV4-1 with TRBJ2-7; D possibly matches TRBD1 or TRBD2 (5 bases each). Deletions cut 0 bases from V and 4 bases from J, with 19 bases between. This CDR3 is built from 17 residues. Germline-derived CDR1 and CDR2 are MGHRA and YSYEKL. CDR3 nucleotides: TGCGCCAGCAGCCAAGATCCCCGGGACGCCTGGATATACGAGCAGTACTTC. It specifies CASSQDPRDAWIYEQYF.

This clone was seen only once. This rearrangement joins TRBV7-8 to TRBJ2-5; D gene uncertain. CDR3 length: 11 amino acids. Trimming pared 1 base from V and 5 bases from J, leaving 2 bases between. Germline lookup yields CDR1 SGHVS and CDR2 FQNEAQ. CDR3 DNA: TGTGCCAGCAGCTTAGATGAGACCCAGTACTTC. Translation: CASSLDETQYF.

V and J are TRBV9 and TRBJ1-1; 10 nucleotides match TRBD1. The germline gives CDR1 SGDLS, CDR2 YYNGEE. The CDR3 loop spans 15 amino acids. V lost 0 bases and J lost 5; bases outside the gene matches: 4. In DNA form, the CDR3 reads TGTGCCAGCAGCGTAGATCCGGGACAGGGGACTGAAGCTTTCTTT. It yields the protein CASSVDPGQGTEAFF. The full variable domain, in which reference TRBV9 and TRBJ1-1 provide the parts outside the CDR3, is DSGVTQTPKHLITATGQRVTLRCSPRSGDLSVYWYQQSLDQGLQFLIQYYNGEERAKGNILERFSAQQFPDLHSELNLSSLELGDSALYFCASSVDPGQGTEAFFGQGTRLTVV.

This chain uses TRBV28 with TRBJ2-2; D is perhaps TRBD1 or TRBD2 (5 bases each). The CDR3 extends over 14 amino acids. CDR1 and CDR2 from the germline V gene are MDHEN and SYDVKM. The V end was cut by 6 bases, the J end by 3 bases, with 11 bases between. The CDR3 DNA reads TGTGCCAGCAGACCGGGACGGCACACCGGGGAGCTGTTTTTT. Protein: CASRPGRHTGELFF.

The chain combines TRBV4-1 with TRBJ2-7; D may be TRBD1 or TRBD2 (5 bases each). The germline CDR1 and CDR2 sequences are MGHRA and YSYEKL. This CDR3 has 14 residues. V was shortened by 5 bases and J by 1 base, with 12 bases between the two germline ends. The CDR3 coding sequence is TGCGCCAGCAGCGAAACCGGGACGTCCTACGAGCAGTACTTC. It codes for CASSETGTSYEQYF.

V and J are TRBV4-1 and TRBJ2-7; TRBD1 matches at 9 bases. Germline CDR1 is MGHRA and CDR2 is YSYEKL. V was clipped by 1 base and J by 5 bases; unmatched bases: 9. The CDR3 spans 16 residues. The CDR3, as DNA: TGCGCCAGCAGCCAAGTTGGCGGGACAGGGAATAACGAGCAGTACTTC. Protein product: CASSQVGGTGNNEQYF.

J is TRBJ2-4 and V is TRBV27; perhaps TRBD1 as D (7 bases). The CDR3 is 16 amino acids. Trimming stripped 4 bases from V and 3 bases from J, with 16 bases between. Per germline, CDR1 MNHEY and CDR2 SMNVEV (reference sequence). The CDR3 nucleotides read TGTGCCAGCAGTTCACCGGCCCAGGGGGGCAAAAACATTCAGTACTTC. Its translation: CASSSPAQGGKNIQYF.

CDR3 DNA sequence: TGTGCCAGCAGCGTAATCGTGCCCGGACCCGCCCCGAACTACGAGCAGTACTTC. It translates to CASSVIVPGPAPNYEQYF. This chain links TRBV7-8 with TRBJ2-7; the D is unclear. V was pared by 5 bases and J by 3 bases, with 26 bases between. Germline CDR1 SGHVS, CDR2 FQNEAQ. The CDR3 loop spans 18 amino acids.

This rearrangement joins TRBV29-1 to TRBJ2-7; weak D call: TRBD1 (6 bases). Trimming shortened V by 4 bases and J by 2 bases, and 24 bases separated the two germline ends. CDR3 length equals 17 residues. Per germline, CDR1 SQVTM and CDR2 ANQGSEA. As DNA, the CDR3 is TGCAGCGTTGTCTCAGGGGAAGAACTTTACAGACCCTACGAGCAGTACTTC. This codes for CSVVSGEELYRPYEQYF.

This chain uses TRBV9 with TRBJ1-6, with 7 bases identical to TRBD1. The V segment lost 4 bases and the J segment 9 bases; nucleotides outside the gene matches: 7. CDR3 size: 14 residues. The germline V gene has CDR1 SGDLS and CDR2 YYNGEE. CDR3 amino acids: CASSQGQESSPLHF. CDR3 nucleotides: TGTGCCAGCAGCCAAGGACAGGAATCTTCACCCCTCCACTTT.